This T cell receptor (beta chain) was captured by sequencing in a study of persistence of HIV-infected CD4 T cells. As for the study in general: Multiple blood draws of up to 180 mL, except two donors with single leukapheresis.

Overlapping HIV-1 Gag 15-mer peptides at around 1 ug per peptide per mL were used. CD40L-negative CD69-negative CD45RO-high memory CD4+ T cells were sorted as populations depleted of antigen-responding cells. PBMCs were depleted of CD8+ T cells before stimulation. Sequencing used immunoSEQ version 4 in survey mode. TCRdb keeps only in-frame clones here, not all; method: immunoSEQ multiplex PCR. Of tens of thousands of clones in the sample, approximately 75% were seen once. Comments on this clone: No antigen is known for it.

The CDR3 has 14 amino acids. V shed 5 bases and J shed 1 base, with 10 bases lying between them. Germline V CDR1 and CDR2: MNHEY, SVGEGT. The sample consisted of CD4+ T cells sorted from PBMCs after approximately 19-hour stimulation, taken from a patient who received antiretroviral therapy. The V and J genes are TRBV6-2 or TRBV6-3 and TRBJ2-3; D is perhaps TRBD1 (6 bases). The TCR comes from an adult man with HIV who was CMV-seropositive. CDR3 coding DNA: TGTGCCAGCAGTACTAGGACAGGCACAGATACGCAGTATTTT. The encoded protein is CASSTRTGTDTQYF.